This TCR beta chain was sequenced during a study of CD8 T cells in ankylosing spondylitis. The study, taken as a whole, reports: As reported, disease-linked clones showed significant enrichment in matched ankylosing spondylitis synovial fluid. Clones linked to disease, bearing a CD8+ phenotype, were relatively rare in peripheral blood. Within ankylosing spondylitis blood, a TCR beta motif made up of several highly homologous variants appeared to be characteristic.

This CDR3 is built from 14 residues. Deletions cut 3 bases from V and 6 bases from J, with 14 bases between. CDR1 is PRHDT and CDR2 is FYEKMQ in the germline V gene (reference sequence). This clonotype was counted between two and nine times. What it recognizes is unknown. Quantitative 5'-RACE with molecular barcodes produced the TCR beta libraries. TCRdb re-analysed the 5' RACE reads in MiXCR, keeping a single row per CDR3 protein. In the table there are about 90,000 distinct CDR3 sequences, about 9% of which are singletons. This rearrangement joins TRBV13 to TRBJ1-1; maybe TRBD1 (5 bases). Input material: blood, either unsorted or a sorted T cell fraction (not recorded which). The sequence was obtained from a male donor with ankylosing spondylitis. The CDR3 DNA is TGTGCCAGCAGCTTCCCTTCAGGGAGGGCTGAAGCTTTCTTT. Amino acids: CASSFPSGRAEAFF.